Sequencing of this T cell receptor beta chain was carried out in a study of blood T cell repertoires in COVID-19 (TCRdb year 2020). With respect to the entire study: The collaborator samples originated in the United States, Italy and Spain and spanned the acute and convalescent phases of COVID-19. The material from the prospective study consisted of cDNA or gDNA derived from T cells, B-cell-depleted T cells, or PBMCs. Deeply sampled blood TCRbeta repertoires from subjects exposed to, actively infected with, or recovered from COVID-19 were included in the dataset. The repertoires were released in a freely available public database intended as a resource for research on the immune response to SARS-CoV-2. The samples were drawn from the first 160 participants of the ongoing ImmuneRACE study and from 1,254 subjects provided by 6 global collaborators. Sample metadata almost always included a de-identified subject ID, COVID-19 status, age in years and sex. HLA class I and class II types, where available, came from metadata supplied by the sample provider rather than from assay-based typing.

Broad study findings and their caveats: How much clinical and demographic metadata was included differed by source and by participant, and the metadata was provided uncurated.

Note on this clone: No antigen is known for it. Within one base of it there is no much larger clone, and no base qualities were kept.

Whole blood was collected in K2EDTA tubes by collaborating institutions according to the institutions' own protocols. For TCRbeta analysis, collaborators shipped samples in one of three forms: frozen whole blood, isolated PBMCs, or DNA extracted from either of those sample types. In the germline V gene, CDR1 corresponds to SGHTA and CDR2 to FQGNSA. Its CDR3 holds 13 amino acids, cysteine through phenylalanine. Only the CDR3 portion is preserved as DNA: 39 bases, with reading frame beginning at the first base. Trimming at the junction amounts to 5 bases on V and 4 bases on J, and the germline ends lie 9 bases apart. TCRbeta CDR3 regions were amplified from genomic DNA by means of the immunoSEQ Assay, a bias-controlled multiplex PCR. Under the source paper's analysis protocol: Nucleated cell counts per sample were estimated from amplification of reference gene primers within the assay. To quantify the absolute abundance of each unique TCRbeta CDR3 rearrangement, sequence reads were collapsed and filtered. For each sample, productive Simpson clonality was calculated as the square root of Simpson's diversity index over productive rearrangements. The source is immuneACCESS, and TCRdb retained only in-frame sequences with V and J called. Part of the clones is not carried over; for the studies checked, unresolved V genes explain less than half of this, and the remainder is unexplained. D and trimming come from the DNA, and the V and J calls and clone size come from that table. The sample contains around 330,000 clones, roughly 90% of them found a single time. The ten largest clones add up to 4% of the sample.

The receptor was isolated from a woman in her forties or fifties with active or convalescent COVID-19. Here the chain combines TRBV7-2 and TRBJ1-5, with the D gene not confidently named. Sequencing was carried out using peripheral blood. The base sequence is TGTGCCAGCAGCCCAAACAGAAATCAGCCCCAGCATTTT. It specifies CASSPNRNQPQHF.